This TCR beta chain was recovered during a study of T cell responses to AZD1222 COVID-19 vaccine (dated by TCRdb to the early 2020s). Concerning the study at large: AZD1222 recipients given second doses at about 4 weeks or at about 12 weeks were pooled, since spike-specific TCR depth and breadth were not found to differ between the two schedules. Enrollment into the trials was organized by age into subgroups of 18-55, 56-69 and 70-plus years, and those subgroups contained roughly 160, 29 and 62 TCR-sequenced participants, respectively. A total of under 250 trial participants underwent TCR sequencing, of whom 207 had received two doses of AZD1222 and 26 had received two doses of the MenACWY control vaccine. Results the study describes overall, beyond this receptor: Participants were mostly white British, with more females than males. The authors suggested clonal diversity may have been underestimated. In the small 56-69-year group, the increase in depth fell short of significance, most likely because of low power. CD4 TCRs associated with the vaccine covered the entire spike protein, and the dominant responses were in regions 160-218 and 743-854. Spike-specific TCR breadth and depth rose significantly after two AZD1222 doses compared with day 0 and with MenACWY recipients. Because no day 14 peak-response samples were available, the repertoires could be characterized only after the peak T cell response. Only five or six AZD1222 recipients were SARS-CoV-2 seropositive at baseline, limiting conclusions about previously exposed vaccinees. Nearly half of unique spike-specific TCRs reportedly recognized epitopes outside regions mutated in the B.1.351 and B.1.1.7 variants.

A note on this clone: What antigen it recognizes has not been identified. Per-base quality was not reported, and no clone a single base away is much larger than it.

The time point label on this specimen signifies: baseline before first vaccination. The vaccinee samples were drawn from two UK trials, COV001 and COV002, one of which was a single-blind randomized controlled phase 2/3 trial testing AZD1222 (ChAdOx1 nCoV-19) in healthy adults. For TCRbeta chain sequencing, PBMC samples from trial participants were taken at day 0 and at day 28 after the second dose. The CDR3 regions of human TCRbeta chains were analyzed by immunosequencing. Concerning the study's data processing: TCRs in the repertoires were compared against a reference library of SARS-CoV-2-specific TCRs that had been generated with the MIRA antigen-specificity platform. Breadth meant the fraction of unique TCRs that were SARS-CoV-2-associated, whereas depth meant the fraction of total T cells that were SARS-CoV-2-associated. Each spike-specific TCR was assigned to its reactive spike region and to a CD4 or CD8 class using the MIRA data. Log10-transformed breadth and depth values were compared by one-way ANOVA with Sidak's multiple comparisons tests. TCRdb retrieved this table from immuneACCESS and kept in-frame rearrangements only. Not all clones are present; in checked studies, unresolved V genes account for under half, and no reason is known for the remainder. The D gene and trimming were derived from the DNA, and the V and J assignments and clone size from that table. This sample is represented by 90,000 or so clones; roughly nine tenths of them were singletons. Over 2% of the sample is in the top ten clones.

This sample comprised peripheral blood, obtained on day 0 of AZD1222 vaccination. This clonotype was sampled from an adult in good health.

In nucleotide form, the sequence is TGTGCCAGCTCATCGGACCCGCCAGGGTTTGGAAACACCATATATTTT. This translates into CASSSDPPGFGNTIYF. The rearranged chain carries TRBV18 and TRBJ1-3; the D region possibly corresponds to TRBD1 (5 bases align). Via the germline V gene, CDR1 is KGHSH and CDR2 LQKENI. V loses 5 bases, J loses 3 bases, and the germline ends lie 17 bases apart. Counted from cysteine to phenylalanine, this CDR3 has 16 amino acids. Only CDR3 DNA is held: 48 bases, read in frame from base 1.